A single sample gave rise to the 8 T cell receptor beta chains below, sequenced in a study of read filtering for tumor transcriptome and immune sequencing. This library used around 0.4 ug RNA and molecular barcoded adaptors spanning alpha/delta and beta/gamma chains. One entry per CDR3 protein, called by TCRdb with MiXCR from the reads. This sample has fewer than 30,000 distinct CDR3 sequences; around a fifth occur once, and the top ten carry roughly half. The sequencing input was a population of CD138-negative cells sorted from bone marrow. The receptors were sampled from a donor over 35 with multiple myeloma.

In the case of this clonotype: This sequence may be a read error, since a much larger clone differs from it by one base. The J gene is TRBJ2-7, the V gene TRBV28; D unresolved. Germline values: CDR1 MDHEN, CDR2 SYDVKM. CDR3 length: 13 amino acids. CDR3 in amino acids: CASGLVASYEQYF. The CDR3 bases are TGTGCCAGCGGTTTAGTTGCCTCCTACGAGCAGTACTTC.

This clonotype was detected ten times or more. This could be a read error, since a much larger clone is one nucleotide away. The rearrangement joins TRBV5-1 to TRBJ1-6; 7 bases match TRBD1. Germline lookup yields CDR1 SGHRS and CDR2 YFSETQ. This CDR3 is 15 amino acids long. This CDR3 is CTSNIGGTVYSPLHF. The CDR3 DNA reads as TGCACCAGCAATATCGGGGGGACAGTGTATTCACCCCTCCACTTT.

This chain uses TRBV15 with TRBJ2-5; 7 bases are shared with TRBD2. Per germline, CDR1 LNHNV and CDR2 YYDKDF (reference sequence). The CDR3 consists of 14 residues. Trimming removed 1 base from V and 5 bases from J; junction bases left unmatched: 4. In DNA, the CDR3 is TGTGCCACCAGCAGAGGACTAGCTGGGGAGACCCAGTACTTC. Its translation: CATSRGLAGETQYF.

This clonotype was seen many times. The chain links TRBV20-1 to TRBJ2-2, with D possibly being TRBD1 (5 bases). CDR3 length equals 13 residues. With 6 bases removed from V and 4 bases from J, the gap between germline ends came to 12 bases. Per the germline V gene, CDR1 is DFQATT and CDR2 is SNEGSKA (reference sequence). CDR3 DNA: TGCAGTGCGCCTCAGGGTGGCACCGGGGAGCTGTTTTTT. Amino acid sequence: CSAPQGGTGELFF.

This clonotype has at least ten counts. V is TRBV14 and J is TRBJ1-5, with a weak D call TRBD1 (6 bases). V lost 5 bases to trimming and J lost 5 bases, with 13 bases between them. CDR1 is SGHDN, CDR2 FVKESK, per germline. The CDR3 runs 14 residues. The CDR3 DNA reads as TGTGCCAGCAGCTTCGGGGGGGGCGATCAGCCCCAGCATTTT. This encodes CASSFGGGDQPQHF.

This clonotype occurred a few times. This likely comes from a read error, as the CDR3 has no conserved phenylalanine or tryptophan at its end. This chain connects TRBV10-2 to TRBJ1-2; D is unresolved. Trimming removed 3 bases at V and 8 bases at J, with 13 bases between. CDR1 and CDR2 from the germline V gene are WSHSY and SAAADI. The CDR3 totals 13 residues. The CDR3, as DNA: TGCGCCAGCAGTGATCTGGCCCCCCGGGGCTACACCCTC. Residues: CASSDLAPRGYTL.

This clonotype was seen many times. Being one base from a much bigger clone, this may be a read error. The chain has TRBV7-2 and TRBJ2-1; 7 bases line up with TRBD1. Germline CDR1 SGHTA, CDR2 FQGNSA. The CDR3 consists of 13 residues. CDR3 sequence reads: CASSLNRGIEQLF. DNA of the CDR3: TGTGCCAGCAGCTTAAACAGGGGCATTGAGCAGCTCTTC.

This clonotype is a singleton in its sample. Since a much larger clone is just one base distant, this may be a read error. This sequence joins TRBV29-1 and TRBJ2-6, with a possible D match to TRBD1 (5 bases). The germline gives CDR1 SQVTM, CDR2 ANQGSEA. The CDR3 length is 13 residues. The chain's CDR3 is CGVETAGANVLTF. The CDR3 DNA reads TGCGGCGTTGAGACAGCTGGGGCCAACGTCCTGACTTTC.